Listed here are 6 T cell receptor beta chains from one sample, sequenced in a study of blood T cell repertoires in COVID-19. Produced via immunoSEQ multiplex PCR; TCRdb's table is partial and in-frame only. The profile shows a few hundred thousand clones, about 83% of them singletons. Specimen: peripheral blood. These receptors all come from a man aged 25 to 40 who had recovered from COVID-19.

The J gene is TRBJ2-1, the V gene TRBV5-8, with a weak D call TRBD2 (5 bases). The CDR3 loop spans 14 amino acids. Trimming took 2 bases from V and 9 from J, leaving 15 bases between them. Germline V gives CDR1 SGHTS, CDR2 YDEGEE. The CDR3 coding sequence is TGTGCCAGCAGCTTCGGACTTAGTTGGGTTGAGCAGTTCTTC. This translates into CASSFGLSWVEQFF.

The chain has TRBV7-8 and TRBJ1-2, with 7 bases identical to TRBD1. Germline V CDR1 and CDR2: SGHVS, FQNEAQ. Unmatched junction bases numbered 17, after V lost 3 bases and J lost 13 bases. The CDR3 is made up of 15 amino acids. CDR3 nucleotides: TGTGCCAGCAGCTTCTCGGGACAGCCAAACTATGGGGGCACCTTC. Translating gives CASSFSGQPNYGGTF.

J is TRBJ2-2 and V is TRBV14; 7 bases align to TRBD1. The J segment lost 6 bases and the V segment lost 2 bases, leaving 9 bases of the junction unmatched. CDR1 and CDR2 (germline): SGHDN, FVKESK. CDR3 length equals 16 residues. CDR3 sequence: CASSQFPGTAAGELFF. The CDR3 region has the DNA TGTGCCAGCAGCCAATTCCCCGGGACAGCCGCCGGGGAGCTGTTTTTT.

This chain uses TRBV7-9 with TRBJ2-7, with D possibly TRBD2 on 5 matching bases. The CDR3 spans 12 residues. Germline V gene lookup returns CDR1 SEHNR and CDR2 FQNEAQ (reference sequence). The ends were cut back, 5 bases at V and 3 bases at J, with 8 bases in the middle. The CDR3 here is CASSTRDYEQYF. DNA of the CDR3: TGTGCCAGCAGCACCCGGGACTACGAGCAGTACTTC.

This clone occurred once. The gene calls are TRBV7-6 and TRBJ2-5; 9 bases fit TRBD2. Germline CDR1 SGHVS, CDR2 FNYEAQ. The ends lost 0 bases at V and 4 bases at J; junction bases unmatched: 0. There are 14 residues in the CDR3. The CDR3 DNA reads as TGTGCCAGCAGCTTAGCGCGGGGGGGAGAGACCCAGTACTTC. Encoded protein: CASSLARGGETQYF.

V usage is TRBV7-8 and J usage is TRBJ1-6, with TRBD1 as a possible D gene (5 bases). Germline V CDR1 and CDR2: SGHVS, FQNEAQ. V was shortened by 4 bases and J by 9 bases, with 10 bases between the two germline ends. This CDR3 is built from 13 residues. The CDR3 bases are TGTGCCAGCAGCTCCACAAGGGGTTCACCCCTCCACTTT. Protein: CASSSTRGSPLHF.